The rows below give T cell receptor beta chains drawn from one sample of a study of early T cells in non-severe SARS-CoV-2 infection. TCRdb independently ran MiXCR on the 5' RACE reads; one entry per CDR3 protein. The table includes about 77,000 distinct CDR3 sequences, 8.5% to 10% detected once. The sample comprised whole blood. Every receptor here comes from an adult who was a healthcare worker with PCR-confirmed SARS-CoV-2 infection or an uninfected control (not recorded which). Both conserved end residues are part of each CDR3. A D gene is named only where the DNA matches it firmly. The size field is filled for only some rows; it gives once, few, many or a size class.

V	size	J	D	DNA	CDR3
TRBV28	-	TRBJ1-1	-	TGTGCCAGCAGTAAAGTGACAGTCGGCGTTACTGAAGCTTTCTTT	CASSKVTVGVTEAFF
TRBV20-1	-	TRBJ1-5	-	TGCAGTGCTAGAGTAGGGGGAAATCATCAGCCCCAGCATTTT	CSARVGGNHQPQHF
TRBV20-1	few	TRBJ1-2	-	TGCAGTGCTACTTATGGCTACACCTTC	CSATYGYTF
TRBV15	many	TRBJ2-7	-	TGTGCCACCAGCTACCTGCTGGGGGGCTACGAGCAGTACTTC	CATSYLLGGYEQYF
TRBV15	few	TRBJ2-6	-	TGTGCCACCAGCACTGAATCTTCTGGGGCCAACGTCCTGACTTTC	CATSTESSGANVLTF
TRBV14	many	TRBJ2-1	-	TGTGCCAGCAGCCAGTCCTTGAGGGTTCAGTTCTTC	CASSQSLRVQFF
TRBV28	many	TRBJ2-7	-	TGTGCCAGCAGTTTACCCGGGTACGAGCAGTACTTC	CASSLPGYEQYF
TRBV15	-	TRBJ2-7	-	TGTGCCACCAGCAGAGGGGGGAGCTCCTACGAGCAGTACTTC	CATSRGGSSYEQYF
TRBV7-9	-	TRBJ2-2	-	TGTGCCAGCAGCCTGATTGGACTCTCCACCGGGGAGCTGTTTTTT	CASSLIGLSTGELFF
TRBV2	many	TRBJ2-5	-	TGTGCCAGCAGTGTTAACAGACAAGAGACCCAGTACTTC	CASSVNRQETQYF
TRBV28	-	TRBJ2-1	TRBD1	TGTGCCAGTCGGGAACTGTCCGGGACAGGGGCGGATGAGCAGTTCTTC	CASRELSGTGADEQFF
TRBV28	-	TRBJ2-6	TRBD2	TGTGCCAGCAGTCTAAGCGGGGCCGGGGCCAACGTCCTGACTTTC	CASSLSGAGANVLTF
TRBV2	many	TRBJ2-5	-	TGTGCCAGCAGACGGACGGGCCCTAGAGGAACGACCCAGTACTTC	CASRRTGPRGTTQYF
TRBV7-3	few	TRBJ2-7	TRBD1	TGTGCCAGCAGTCTGGGACAGGGGCACTACGAGCAGTACTTC	CASSLGQGHYEQYF
TRBV6-5	-	TRBJ2-7	TRBD2	TGTGCCAGCAGTTACTCGACCCCCTCGGGGGGATACGAGCAGTACTTC	CASSYSTPSGGYEQYF
TRBV11-2	many	TRBJ1-3	TRBD1	TGTGCCAGCAGCTTATCGGGACAGCCTGGAAACACCATATATTTT	CASSLSGQPGNTIYF
TRBV25-1	-	TRBJ2-7	TRBD2	TGTGCCAGCAGTGAAATGAGCGGGAGCCGTTACGAGCAGTACTTC	CASSEMSGSRYEQYF
TRBV5-1	few	TRBJ2-7	TRBD1	TGCGCCAGCAGCTCTTCCATGTTGGGGACAGGGGTCGAGCAGTACTTC	CASSSSMLGTGVEQYF
TRBV20-1	-	TRBJ2-3	-	TGCAGTGCCCCACGTGAGGGGTACACAGATACGCAGTATTTT	CSAPREGYTDTQYF
TRBV7-9	many	TRBJ1-4	TRBD1	TGTGCCAGCAGCCCGGACAGGGTGGTTAATGAAAAACTGTTTTTT	CASSPDRVVNEKLFF
TRBV29-1	-	TRBJ2-3	TRBD2	TGCAGCGCCCCTGAGGGGACTAGCGCATCCGATACGCAGTATTTT	CSAPEGTSASDTQYF
TRBV15	few	TRBJ2-7	TRBD2	TGTGCCACCAGCAGACCCGGGACTAGCGTAAACGAGCAGTACTTC	CATSRPGTSVNEQYF
TRBV18	many	TRBJ1-2	-	TGTGCCAGCTCAGCCGGACAAGATTATGGCTACACCTTC	CASSAGQDYGYTF
TRBV6-4	-	TRBJ1-1	-	TGTGCCAGCCGATTAGACCGAAAGGGTGAAGCTTTCTTT	CASRLDRKGEAFF
TRBV27	-	TRBJ2-7	TRBD1	TGTGCCAGCAGCCGGGCAGGGGGACCCTACGAGCAGTACTTC	CASSRAGGPYEQYF
TRBV12-3/TRBV12-4	many	TRBJ2-2	-	TGTGCCAGCTCCGCCCCCGGGGAGCTGTTTTTT	CASSAPGELFF
TRBV25-1	few	TRBJ2-7	-	TGTGCCAGCAGTGTTCCCCTCACCTACGAGCAGTACTTC	CASSVPLTYEQYF
TRBV20-1	many	TRBJ1-1	-	TGCAGCGGGGGACAATCGAACACTGAAGCTTTCTTT	CSGGQSNTEAFF
TRBV2	few	TRBJ2-1	TRBD2	TGTGCCAACGCTAGCGGGAGGCGGAATGAGCAGTTCTTC	CANASGRRNEQFF
TRBV19	many	TRBJ2-6	TRBD2	TGTGCCAGCCACAAACTAGCGGGAGGTTCCGGGGCCAACGTCCTGACTTTC	CASHKLAGGSGANVLTF
TRBV18	many	TRBJ2-7	TRBD1	TGTGCCAGCTCGCCACAGGGGAACTCCTACGAGCAGTACTTC	CASSPQGNSYEQYF
TRBV9	-	TRBJ1-2	-	TGTGCCAGCAGCGTAGGCGGAGGGGGCTATGGCTACACCTTC	CASSVGGGGYGYTF
TRBV25-1	-	TRBJ2-1	-	TGTGCCAGCAGTGGCTTTGAGCAGTTCTTC	CASSGFEQFF
TRBV13	few	TRBJ2-3	TRBD2	TGTGCCAGCAGCTCCGGGTATAGCGGGAGGGCGTCAGATACGCAGTATTTT	CASSSGYSGRASDTQYF
TRBV28	many	TRBJ2-7	TRBD1	TGTGCCAGCAGATCCGGACAGGCCTACGAGCAGTACTTC	CASRSGQAYEQYF
TRBV12-3/TRBV12-4	-	TRBJ2-7	-	TGTGCCAGCAGTTTGCGGGGGCCTATCGACGAGCAGTACTTC	CASSLRGPIDEQYF
TRBV12-3/TRBV12-4	-	TRBJ2-2	-	TGTGCCAGCAGTGGACAGCTGAACACCGGGGAGCTGTTTTTT	CASSGQLNTGELFF
TRBV10-3	many	TRBJ1-5	-	TGTGCCATCAGTGAGGTGGGGGGCAATCAGCCCCAGCATTTT	CAISEVGGNQPQHF
TRBV19	few	TRBJ2-5	-	TGTGCCAGTAGTATTTCCGGACAGCACCAAGAGACCCAGTACTTC	CASSISGQHQETQYF
TRBV28	few	TRBJ2-2	-	TGTGCCAGCAGTTCCCCGTGGGCGGGACGCCCCGGGGAGCTGTTTTTT	CASSSPWAGRPGELFF
TRBV29-1	many	TRBJ2-2	-	TGCAGCGTTGACAGGGGTACCGGGGAGCTGTTTTTT	CSVDRGTGELFF
TRBV4-1	many	TRBJ2-2	-	TGCGCCAGCAGCCTGACAGTCCCCGGGGAGCTGTTTTTT	CASSLTVPGELFF
TRBV5-1	many	TRBJ1-1	-	TGCGCCAGCAGACCCCCCAGGGGAGTGGAGGACACTGAAGCTTTCTTT	CASRPPRGVEDTEAFF
TRBV28	few	TRBJ2-7	TRBD1	TGTGCCAGCAGATCACAGGGGTACGAGCAGTACTTC	CASRSQGYEQYF
TRBV15	many	TRBJ2-1	-	TGTGCCACCAGCAGAGATGCCGGGCCCAGGGGCTATGAGCAGTTCTTC	CATSRDAGPRGYEQFF